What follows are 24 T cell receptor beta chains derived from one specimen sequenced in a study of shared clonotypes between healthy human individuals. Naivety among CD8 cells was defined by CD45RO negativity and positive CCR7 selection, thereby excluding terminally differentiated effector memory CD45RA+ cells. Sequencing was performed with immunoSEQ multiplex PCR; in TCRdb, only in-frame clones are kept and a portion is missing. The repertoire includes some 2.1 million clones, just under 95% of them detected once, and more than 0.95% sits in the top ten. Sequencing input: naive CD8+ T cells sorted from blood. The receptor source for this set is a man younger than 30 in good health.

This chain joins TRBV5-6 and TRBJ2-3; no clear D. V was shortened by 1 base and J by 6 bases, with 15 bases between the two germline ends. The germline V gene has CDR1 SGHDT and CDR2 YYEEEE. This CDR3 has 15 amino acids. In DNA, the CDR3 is TGTGCCAGCAGCTTGCCAGTGGACCTAACGGATACGCAGTATTTT. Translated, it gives CASSLPVDLTDTQYF. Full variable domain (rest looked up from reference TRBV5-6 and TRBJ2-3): DAGVTQSPTHLIKTRGQQVTLRCSPKSGHDTVSWYQQALGQGPQFIFQYYEEEERQRGNFPDRFSGHQFPNYSSELNVNALLLGDSALYLCASSLPVDLTDTQYFGPGTRLTVL.

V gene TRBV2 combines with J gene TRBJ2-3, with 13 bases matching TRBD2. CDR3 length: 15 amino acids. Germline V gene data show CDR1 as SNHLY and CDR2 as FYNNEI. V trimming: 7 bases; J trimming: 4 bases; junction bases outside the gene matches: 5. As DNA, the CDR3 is TGTGCCAGCATAAGGACTAGCGGGAGTTCAGATACGCAGTATTTT. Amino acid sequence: CASIRTSGSSDTQYF.

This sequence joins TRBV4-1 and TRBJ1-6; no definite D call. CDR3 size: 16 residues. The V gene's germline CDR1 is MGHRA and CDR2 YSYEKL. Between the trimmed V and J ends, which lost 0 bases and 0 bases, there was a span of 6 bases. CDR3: CASSQEFSSYNSPLHF. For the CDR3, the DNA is TGCGCCAGCAGCCAAGAGTTTAGCTCCTATAATTCACCCCTCCACTTT.

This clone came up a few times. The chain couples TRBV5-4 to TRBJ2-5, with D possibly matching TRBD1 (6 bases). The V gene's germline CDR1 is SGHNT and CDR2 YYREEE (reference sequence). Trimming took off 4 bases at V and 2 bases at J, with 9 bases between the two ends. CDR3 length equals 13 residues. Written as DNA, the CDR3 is TGTGCCAGCAGCGACGGGACACAAGAGACCCAGTACTTC. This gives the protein CASSDGTQETQYF.

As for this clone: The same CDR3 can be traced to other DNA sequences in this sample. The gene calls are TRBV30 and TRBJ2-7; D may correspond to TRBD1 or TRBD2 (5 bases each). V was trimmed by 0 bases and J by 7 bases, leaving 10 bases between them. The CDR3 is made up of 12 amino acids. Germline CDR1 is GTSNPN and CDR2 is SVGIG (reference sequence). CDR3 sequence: CAWSVMGDEQYF. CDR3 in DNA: TGTGCCTGGAGTGTCATGGGGGATGAGCAGTACTTC.

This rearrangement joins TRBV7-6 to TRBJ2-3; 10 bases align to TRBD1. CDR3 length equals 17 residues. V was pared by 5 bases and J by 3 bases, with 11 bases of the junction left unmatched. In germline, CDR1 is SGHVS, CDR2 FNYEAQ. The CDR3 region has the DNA TGTGCCAGCAGCGAAAGGACAGGGGGTTTTCTGACAGATACGCAGTATTTT. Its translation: CASSERTGGFLTDTQYF. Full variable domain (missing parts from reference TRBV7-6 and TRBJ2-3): GAGVSQSPRYKVTKRGQDVALRCDPISGHVSLYWYRQALGQGPEFLTYFNYEAQQDKSGLPNDRFSAERPEGSISTLTIQRTEQRDSAMYRCASSERTGGFLTDTQYFGPGTRLTVL.

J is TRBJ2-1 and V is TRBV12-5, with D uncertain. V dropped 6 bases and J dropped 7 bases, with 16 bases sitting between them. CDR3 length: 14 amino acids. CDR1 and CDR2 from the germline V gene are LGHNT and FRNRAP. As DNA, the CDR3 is TGTGCTAGTGGGCTGGCCTTATCGAAGAATGAGCAGTTCTTC. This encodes CASGLALSKNEQFF.

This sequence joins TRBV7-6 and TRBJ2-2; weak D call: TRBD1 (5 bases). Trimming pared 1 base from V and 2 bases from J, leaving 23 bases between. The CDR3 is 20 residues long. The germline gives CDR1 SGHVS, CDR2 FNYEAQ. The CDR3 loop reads CASSLGLVTGGTINTGELFF. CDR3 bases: TGTGCCAGCAGCTTAGGCCTTGTTACAGGCGGAACAATAAACACCGGGGAGCTGTTTTTT.

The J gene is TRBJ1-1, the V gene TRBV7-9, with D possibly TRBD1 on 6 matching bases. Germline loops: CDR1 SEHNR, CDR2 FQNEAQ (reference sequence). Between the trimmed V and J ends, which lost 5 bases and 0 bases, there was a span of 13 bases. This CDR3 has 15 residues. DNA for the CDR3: TGTGCCAGCAGCGCCCCCCGGGGGCTGAACACTGAAGCTTTCTTT. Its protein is CASSAPRGLNTEAFF.

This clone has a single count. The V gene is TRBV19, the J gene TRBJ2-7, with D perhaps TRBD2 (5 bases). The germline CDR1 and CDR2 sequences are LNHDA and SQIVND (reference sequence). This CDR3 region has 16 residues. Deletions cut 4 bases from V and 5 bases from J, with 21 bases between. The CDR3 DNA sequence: TGTGCCAGTAGTAGGAGTTGGACTCTGGTGAAACACGAGCAGTACTTC. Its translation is CASSRSWTLVKHEQYF.

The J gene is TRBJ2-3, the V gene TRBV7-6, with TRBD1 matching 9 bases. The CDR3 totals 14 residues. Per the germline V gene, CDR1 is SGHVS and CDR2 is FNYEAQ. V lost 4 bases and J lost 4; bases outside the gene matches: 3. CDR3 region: CASSSGTGSDTQYF. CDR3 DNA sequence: TGTGCCAGCAGCTCCGGGACAGGGTCAGATACGCAGTATTTT.

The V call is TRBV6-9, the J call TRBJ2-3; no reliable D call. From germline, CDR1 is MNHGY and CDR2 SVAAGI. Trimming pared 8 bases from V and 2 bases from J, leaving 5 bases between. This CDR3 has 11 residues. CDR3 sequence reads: CASPFTDTQYF. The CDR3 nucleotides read TGTGCCAGCCCTTTCACAGATACGCAGTATTTT.

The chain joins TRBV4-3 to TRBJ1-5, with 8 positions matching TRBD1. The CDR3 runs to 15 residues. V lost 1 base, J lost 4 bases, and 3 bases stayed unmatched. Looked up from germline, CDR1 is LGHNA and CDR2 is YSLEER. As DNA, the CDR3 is TGCGCCAGCAGCCAAGTTTGGGACAGGAATCAGCCCCAGCATTTT. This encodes CASSQVWDRNQPQHF.

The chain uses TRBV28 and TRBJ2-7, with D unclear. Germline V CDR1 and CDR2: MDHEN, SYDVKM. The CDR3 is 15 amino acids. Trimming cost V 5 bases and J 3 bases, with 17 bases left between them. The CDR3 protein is CASSPDPGSDYEQYF. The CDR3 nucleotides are TGTGCCAGCAGTCCCGACCCCGGTTCCGACTACGAGCAGTACTTC.

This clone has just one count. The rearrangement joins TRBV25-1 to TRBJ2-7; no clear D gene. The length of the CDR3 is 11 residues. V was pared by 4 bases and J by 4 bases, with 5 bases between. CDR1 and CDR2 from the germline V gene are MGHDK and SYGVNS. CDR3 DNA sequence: TGTGCCAGCAGTGCCCTGTACGAGCAGTACTTC. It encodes CASSALYEQYF.

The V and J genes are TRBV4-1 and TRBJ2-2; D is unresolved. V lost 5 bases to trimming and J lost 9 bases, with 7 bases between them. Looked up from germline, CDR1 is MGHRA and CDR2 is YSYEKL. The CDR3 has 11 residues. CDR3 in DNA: TGCGCCAGCAGCTACCACCGGGAGCTGTTTTTT. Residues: CASSYHRELFF.

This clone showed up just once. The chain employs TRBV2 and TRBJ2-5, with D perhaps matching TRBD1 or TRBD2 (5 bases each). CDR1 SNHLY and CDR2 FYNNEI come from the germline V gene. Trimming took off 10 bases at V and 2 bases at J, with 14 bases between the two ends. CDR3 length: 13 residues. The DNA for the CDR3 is TGTGCCACGCCGGGACGATTGCAAGAGACCCAGTACTTC. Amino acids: CATPGRLQETQYF.

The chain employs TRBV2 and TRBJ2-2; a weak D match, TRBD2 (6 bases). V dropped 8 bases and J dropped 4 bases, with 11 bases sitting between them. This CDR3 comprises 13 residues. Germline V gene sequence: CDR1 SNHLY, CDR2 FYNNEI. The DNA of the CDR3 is TGTGCCAGCCTCCGGCGGGGCACCGGGGAGCTGTTTTTT. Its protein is CASLRRGTGELFF.

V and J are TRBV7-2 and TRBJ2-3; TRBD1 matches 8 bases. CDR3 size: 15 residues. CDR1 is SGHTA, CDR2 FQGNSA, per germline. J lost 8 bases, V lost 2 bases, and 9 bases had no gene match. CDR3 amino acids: CASSLLADREGTQYF. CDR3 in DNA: TGTGCCAGCAGCTTATTAGCGGACAGGGAAGGTACGCAGTATTTT.

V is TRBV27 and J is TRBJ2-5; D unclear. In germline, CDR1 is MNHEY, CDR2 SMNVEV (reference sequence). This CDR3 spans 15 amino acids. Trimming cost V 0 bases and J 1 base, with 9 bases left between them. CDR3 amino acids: CASSLSVGFQETQYF. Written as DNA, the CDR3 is TGTGCCAGCAGTTTATCGGTAGGATTCCAAGAGACCCAGTACTTC.

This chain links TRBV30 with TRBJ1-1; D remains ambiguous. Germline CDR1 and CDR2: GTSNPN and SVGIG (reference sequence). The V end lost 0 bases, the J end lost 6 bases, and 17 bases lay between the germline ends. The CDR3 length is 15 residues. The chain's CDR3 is CAWSVRGKRGPEAFF. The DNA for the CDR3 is TGTGCCTGGAGTGTAAGAGGGAAAAGAGGTCCTGAAGCTTTCTTT.

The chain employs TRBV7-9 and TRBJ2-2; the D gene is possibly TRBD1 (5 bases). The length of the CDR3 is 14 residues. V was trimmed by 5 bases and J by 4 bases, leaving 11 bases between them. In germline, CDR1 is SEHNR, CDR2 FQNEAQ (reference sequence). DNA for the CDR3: TGTGCCAGCAGCGACCGGACACTCACCGGGGAGCTGTTTTTT. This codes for CASSDRTLTGELFF.

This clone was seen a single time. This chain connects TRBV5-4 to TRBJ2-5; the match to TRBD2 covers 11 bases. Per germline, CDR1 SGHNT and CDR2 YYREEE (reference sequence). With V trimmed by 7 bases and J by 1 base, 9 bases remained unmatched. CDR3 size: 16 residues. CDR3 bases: TGTGCCAGCCGCCCACTAGCGGGGGAACCCCAAGAGACCCAGTACTTC. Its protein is CASRPLAGEPQETQYF.

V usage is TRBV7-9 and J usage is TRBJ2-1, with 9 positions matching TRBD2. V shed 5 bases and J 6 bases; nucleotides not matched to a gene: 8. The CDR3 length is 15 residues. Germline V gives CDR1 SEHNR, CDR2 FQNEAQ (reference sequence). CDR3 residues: CASSARLADANEQFF. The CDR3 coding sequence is TGTGCCAGCAGCGCCCGACTAGCGGATGCCAATGAGCAGTTCTTC.